These 21 T cell receptor beta chains came from one sample sequenced in a study of blood T cell repertoires in COVID-19. TCRdb's table, derived via immunoSEQ multiplex PCR, lists solely in-frame clones and lacks some. The profile shows 200,000 to 250,000 clones, about 91% of them singletons. Sequencing was performed on peripheral blood. The receptors were gathered from a woman aged 25 to 39 with COVID-19, enrolled during active disease.

This chain links TRBV4-2 with TRBJ2-7; 10 bases align to TRBD1. This CDR3 has 16 amino acids. CDR1 and CDR2 from the germline V gene are LGHNA and YNFKEQ. Trimming removed 1 base from V and 4 bases from J; junction bases left unmatched: 7. The CDR3 bases are TGTGCCAGCAGCCAAGGAGAAGGACAGGGGGGTTACGAGCAGTACTTC. Protein sequence: CASSQGEGQGGYEQYF.

The chain couples TRBV29-1 to TRBJ1-2; 11 bases line up with TRBD1. V lost 4 bases to trimming and J lost 0 bases; unmatched junction nucleotides: 4. This CDR3 is 15 amino acids long. Per the germline V gene, CDR1 is SQVTM and CDR2 is ANQGSEA. The CDR3 sequence: CSVADRGPPNYGYTF. CDR3 bases: TGCAGCGTTGCGGACAGGGGGCCCCCTAACTATGGCTACACCTTC. The variable domain in full, completed from reference TRBV29-1 and TRBJ1-2, reads SAVISQKPSRDICQRGTSLTIQCQVDSQVTMMFWYRQQPGQSLTLIATANQGSEATYESGFVIDKFPISRPNLTFSTLTVSNMSPEDSSIYLCSVADRGPPNYGYTFGSGTRLTVV.

This chain links TRBV4-3 with TRBJ2-7, with 14 bases that match TRBD2. Germline V CDR1 and CDR2: LGHNA, YSLEER. This CDR3 region has 20 residues. V lost 4 bases and J lost 1; bases outside the gene matches: 15. CDR3 loop: CASSLLRRGLAGGFSYEQYV. The DNA for the CDR3 is TGCGCCAGCAGCCTCCTACGCCGAGGACTAGCGGGAGGTTTTTCCTACGAGCAGTACGTC.

The V gene is TRBV9, the J gene TRBJ2-1, with D maybe TRBD2 (6 bases). The CDR3 loop spans 14 amino acids. Trimming stripped 2 bases from V and 8 bases from J, with 14 bases between. Germline-derived CDR1 and CDR2 are SGDLS and YYNGEE. The CDR3: CASSVQPSVDEQFF. The CDR3 DNA is TGTGCCAGCAGCGTCCAGCCTAGCGTTGATGAGCAGTTCTTC.

The CDR3 loop is CASSGRGGTEAFF. For the CDR3, the DNA is TGTGCCAGCAGCGGGAGGGGTGGCACTGAAGCTTTCTTT. V usage is TRBV7-9 and J usage is TRBJ1-1, with D tentatively TRBD1 (5 bases). The CDR3 loop spans 13 amino acids. V lost 5 bases and J lost 4, with 11 bases in between. Germline CDR1 reads SEHNR; CDR2 reads FQNEAQ (reference sequence).

The chain joins TRBV19 to TRBJ1-5; 7 bases map to TRBD1. The CDR3 length is 18 residues. Germline assignment: CDR1 LNHDA and CDR2 SQIVND (reference sequence). The V segment lost 1 base and the J segment 2 bases; nucleotides outside the gene matches: 11. CDR3 sequence reads: CASSIVGAGGLGNQPQHF. The CDR3 nucleotides are TGTGCCAGTAGTATAGTGGGGGCAGGGGGTCTCGGCAATCAGCCCCAGCATTTT.

In DNA form, the CDR3 reads TGCGCCAGCAGCAGACTCCGGGGGGGGGAGACCCAGTACTTC. It is translated as CASSRLRGGETQYF. J is TRBJ2-5 and V is TRBV5-1, with 8 bases fitting TRBD2. This CDR3 spans 14 amino acids. The V gene end was trimmed by 4 bases and the J gene end by 5 bases; junction bases not matched to a gene: 7. Germline V gene data show CDR1 as SGHRS and CDR2 as YFSETQ.

This clone showed up just once. The chain is built from TRBV11-3 and TRBJ2-7; TRBD1 matches at 9 bases. Trimming cost V 5 bases and J 2 bases; bases outside gene matches: 4. CDR1 is SGHNT and CDR2 is YENEEA in the germline V gene. The CDR3 runs to 14 residues. The CDR3 DNA reads as TGTGCCAGCAGCCCCGGGACAGGGACCTACGAGCAGTACTTC. Its translation is CASSPGTGTYEQYF.

This clone is a singleton in its sample. The V call is TRBV18, the J call TRBJ2-1; 10 bases agree with TRBD1. CDR1 is KGHSH and CDR2 is LQKENI in the germline V gene. With V trimmed by 6 bases and J by 1 base, 9 bases remained unmatched. The CDR3 totals 17 residues. As DNA, the CDR3 is TGTGCCAGCTCGCCTAACCCGGGACAGGGGTCCTACAATGAGCAGTTCTTC. Translation gives CASSPNPGQGSYNEQFF.

This rearrangement joins TRBV6-5 to TRBJ2-7; D may be TRBD2 (7 bases). The CDR3 totals 16 residues. Trimming pared 0 bases from V and 6 bases from J, leaving 18 bases between. Germline V gives CDR1 MNHEY, CDR2 SVGAGI. The CDR3 loop is CASSYSTTGRGFEQYF. The CDR3, as DNA: TGTGCCAGCAGTTACTCGACTACAGGGAGGGGGTTCGAGCAGTACTTC.

The chain has TRBV10-1 and TRBJ2-4; D gene uncertain. The germline V gene encodes CDR1 WNHNN and CDR2 SYGVQD (reference sequence). Between the trimmed V and J ends, which lost 2 bases and 9 bases, there was a span of 11 bases. The CDR3 has 13 residues. The CDR3 sequence is CASSETPRSIQYF. The CDR3 region has the DNA TGCGCCAGCAGTGAGACTCCCCGGAGCATTCAGTACTTC.

The chain has TRBV10-3 and TRBJ2-5; D is perhaps TRBD2 (6 bases). This CDR3 region has 16 residues. Germline-derived CDR1 and CDR2 are ENHRY and SYGVKD. V lost 2 bases and J lost 4, with 17 bases in between. CDR3 in DNA: TGTGCCATCAGTGAGCCCCGGGACTGTGGGGGAGAGACCCAGTACTTC. Its protein is CAISEPRDCGGETQYF.

The V and J genes are TRBV27 and TRBJ1-5, with D perhaps TRBD1 (6 bases). Trimming took 0 bases from V and 4 from J, leaving 19 bases between them. CDR1 and CDR2 (germline): MNHEY, SMNVEV (reference sequence). CDR3 length equals 18 residues. In nucleotides, the CDR3 is TGTGCCAGCAGTTTATCGCCGGCAGGGGAAGGAAAAAATCAGCCCCAGCATTTT. It yields the protein CASSLSPAGEGKNQPQHF.

The chain recombines TRBV5-1 with TRBJ1-2; 11 nucleotides agree with TRBD1. This CDR3 is 15 amino acids long. V shed 4 bases, J shed 6 bases, and the junction held 8 bases outside the gene matches. The germline gives CDR1 SGHRS, CDR2 YFSETQ. The CDR3 DNA is TGCGCCAGCAGCGCAGAACCGGGACAGGGGGATGGCTACACCTTC. It yields the protein CASSAEPGQGDGYTF. Full variable domain (remainder filled in from reference TRBV5-1 and TRBJ1-2): KAGVTQTPRYLIKTRGQQVTLSCSPISGHRSVSWYQQTPGQGLQFLFEYFSETQRNKGNFPGRFSGRQFSNSRSEMNVSTLELGDSALYLCASSAEPGQGDGYTFGSGTRLTVV.

This chain joins TRBV7-9 and TRBJ2-7; 7 bases are a match to TRBD2. CDR3 length equals 12 residues. The V gene end was trimmed by 5 bases and the J gene end by 5 bases; junction bases not matched to a gene: 3. CDR1 and CDR2 from the germline V gene are SEHNR and FQNEAQ (reference sequence). The CDR3 loop is CASSGGRDEQYF. The CDR3 DNA follows: TGTGCCAGCAGCGGGGGGAGGGACGAGCAGTACTTC.

The chain couples TRBV6-6 to TRBJ1-5, with 10 bases matching TRBD1. The CDR3 contains 15 residues. From germline, CDR1 is MNHNY and CDR2 SVGAGI (reference sequence). Unmatched junction bases numbered 5, after V lost 5 bases and J lost 4 bases. The CDR3 region is CASSTDRGRNQPQHF. CDR3 sequence (DNA): TGTGCCAGCAGTACCGACAGGGGGCGGAATCAGCCCCAGCATTTT.

This chain connects TRBV10-2 to TRBJ2-7; 9 nucleotides align to TRBD1. From germline, CDR1 is WSHSY and CDR2 SAAADI. The CDR3 has 15 amino acids. Trimming took 5 bases from V and 3 from J; bases not matched to a gene: 8. Written as DNA, the CDR3 is TGCGCCAGCAGTCGTCCGGGACAGGGACACTACGAGCAGTACTTC. This sequence encodes CASSRPGQGHYEQYF.

Turning to this clone: This same CDR3 is encoded by further DNA sequences in the sample. V usage is TRBV28 and J usage is TRBJ1-3; 9 bases are a match to TRBD1. The CDR3 is 13 residues long. The V gene's germline CDR1 is MDHEN and CDR2 SYDVKM. The ends lost 3 bases at V and 7 bases at J; junction bases unmatched: 1. The CDR3 bases are TGTGCCAGCAGTTTTGGACAGGGGAACACCATATATTTT. Protein product: CASSFGQGNTIYF.

This clone was seen a single time. The chain carries TRBV29-1 and TRBJ1-5; D gene ambiguous. The CDR3 has 14 residues. Trimming pared 4 bases from V and 0 bases from J, leaving 10 bases between. Germline V gene data show CDR1 as SQVTM and CDR2 as ANQGSEA. Here the CDR3 DNA reads TGCAGCGTTGGCGCGGGGTTTAGCAATCAGCCCCAGCATTTT. The encoded protein is CSVGAGFSNQPQHF. Drawing the rest from reference TRBV29-1 and TRBJ1-5, the complete variable domain is SAVISQKPSRDICQRGTSLTIQCQVDSQVTMMFWYRQQPGQSLTLIATANQGSEATYESGFVIDKFPISRPNLTFSTLTVSNMSPEDSSIYLCSVGAGFSNQPQHFGDGTRLSIL.

The J gene is TRBJ2-1, the V gene TRBV3-1 (or the pseudogene TRBV3-2), with D hard to call. The V and J ends lost 0 bases and 1 base respectively, with 10 bases between them. This CDR3 has 16 residues. Germline values: CDR1 LGHDT, CDR2 YNNKEL (reference sequence). The CDR3 loop is CASSQDVGWSYNEQFF. The DNA of the CDR3 is TGTGCCAGCAGCCAAGACGTGGGCTGGTCCTACAATGAGCAGTTCTTC.

This chain connects TRBV5-6 to TRBJ1-5; 11 bases are shared with TRBD1. Germline assignment: CDR1 SGHDT and CDR2 YYEEEE. The CDR3 is 16 residues long. The ends lost 4 bases at V and 2 bases at J; junction bases unmatched: 5. In nucleotides, the CDR3 is TGTGCCAGCAGCAAAGGGACAGGGGGAGGCAATCAGCCCCAGCATTTT. Amino acid sequence: CASSKGTGGGNQPQHF.